The 23 T cell receptor beta chains below were found in one sample sequenced in a study of blood T cell repertoires in COVID-19. Method: immunoSEQ multiplex PCR; TCRdb's copy keeps in-frame clones and lacks some. Among approximately 230,000 clones listed, approximately 90% were seen once. Sequencing input: PBMCs or T cells enriched from blood (not recorded which). These receptor sequences come from a man aged 40-55 years who had recovered from COVID-19.

For this clone: Other DNA sequences of this sample code for an identical CDR3. CDR3 sequence (DNA): TGTGCCAGCTCACCACCGGGGGCTCAGCCCCAGCATTTT. This codes for CASSPPGAQPQHF. The chain has TRBV18 and TRBJ1-5; the D gene is possibly TRBD1 (6 bases). Per the germline V gene, CDR1 is KGHSH and CDR2 is LQKENI. V was trimmed by 0 bases and J by 6 bases, leaving 6 bases between them. This CDR3 region has 13 residues.

This clone appeared once. The chain joins TRBV5-6 to TRBJ2-2, with D perhaps matching TRBD1 (6 bases). V gave up 4 bases and J gave up 1 base, with 20 bases separating them. Germline loops: CDR1 SGHDT, CDR2 YYEEEE. This CDR3 has 18 residues. The DNA of the CDR3 is TGTGCCAGCAGCCCCCAGACAGGTCGATACTGGAACACCGGGGAGCTGTTTTTT. It yields the protein CASSPQTGRYWNTGELFF.

CDR3 residues: CASSKPLETQYF. The CDR3 region has the DNA TGTGCCAGCAGCAAGCCGTTGGAGACCCAGTACTTC. This rearrangement joins TRBV3-1 (or the pseudogene TRBV3-2) to TRBJ2-5; D unclear. Germline V gene lookup returns CDR1 LGHDT and CDR2 YNNKEL (reference sequence). This CDR3 has 12 amino acids. Deletions cut 5 bases from V and 5 bases from J, with 9 bases between.

V usage is TRBV18 and J usage is TRBJ2-3, with D maybe TRBD1 (6 bases). CDR1 and CDR2 from the germline V gene are KGHSH and LQKENI. The V and J ends lost 3 bases and 0 bases respectively, with 10 bases between them. CDR3 size: 15 residues. CDR3 region: CASSPAGASTDTQYF. The CDR3 DNA reads as TGTGCCAGCTCACCTGCAGGGGCGAGCACAGATACGCAGTATTTT.

The rearrangement links TRBV15 to TRBJ2-3; 10 positions match TRBD2. This CDR3 region has 15 residues. The trim removed 3 bases at V and 11 bases at J, leaving 11 bases unmatched. Per germline, CDR1 LNHNV and CDR2 YYDKDF (reference sequence). For the CDR3, the DNA is TGTGCCACCAGCAGGCCAAGCGGGGGGGCCCACGGGCAGTATTTT. This sequence encodes CATSRPSGGAHGQYF.

The chain carries TRBV9 and TRBJ2-7, with a possible D match to TRBD2 (6 bases). Germline CDR1 and CDR2: SGDLS and YYNGEE. The CDR3 runs 15 residues. V was trimmed by 4 bases and J by 4 bases, leaving 18 bases between them. The CDR3 is CASSPERGGTYEQYF. CDR3 in DNA: TGTGCCAGCAGCCCAGAACGGGGCGGGACTTACGAGCAGTACTTC.

The chain recombines TRBV12-3 or TRBV12-4 with TRBJ1-2; 7 bases match TRBD1. Unmatched junction bases numbered 2, after V lost 3 bases and J lost 4 bases. There are 13 residues in the CDR3. The CDR3 is CASSLDRLYGYTF. The CDR3, as DNA: TGTGCCAGCAGTTTGGACAGGCTCTATGGCTACACCTTC.

The chain joins TRBV6-5 to TRBJ1-6; TRBD1 is a possible D gene (5 bases). The germline V gene encodes CDR1 MNHEY and CDR2 SVGAGI. V was shortened by 7 bases and J by 5 bases, with 12 bases between the two germline ends. The CDR3 sequence is 14 residues long. The CDR3 DNA follows: TGTGCCAGCACCCAGGGCCTAGATAATTCACCCCTCCACTTT. Amino acids: CASTQGLDNSPLHF.

The V call is TRBV4-2, the J call TRBJ1-1; D unresolved. Germline V gene sequence: CDR1 LGHNA, CDR2 YNFKEQ. The CDR3 totals 15 residues. V was clipped by 4 bases and J by 7 bases, with 19 bases between them. In DNA form, the CDR3 reads TGTGCCAGCAGCCCCCTGGGCGTGCGAGACGATGAAGCTTTCTTT. Translation gives CASSPLGVRDDEAFF.

The chain joins TRBV9 to TRBJ2-1; 10 nucleotides align to TRBD2. The CDR3 contains 15 residues. Germline lookup yields CDR1 SGDLS and CDR2 YYNGEE. V lost 4 bases and J lost 4; bases outside the gene matches: 5. The CDR3 DNA reads TGTGCCAGCAGCTTTGGACTAGCGGCGTACAATGAGCAGTTCTTC. It encodes CASSFGLAAYNEQFF.

The CDR3 spells CASSPTGGTEAFF. Written as DNA, the CDR3 is TGTGCCAGCAGCCCGACAGGGGGAACTGAAGCTTTCTTT. V is TRBV11-2 and J is TRBJ1-1, with TRBD1 matching 9 bases. CDR1 and CDR2 from the germline V gene are SGHAT and FQNNGV. Unmatched junction bases numbered 3, after V lost 5 bases and J lost 5 bases. The CDR3 length is 13 residues.

This CDR3 reads CASSYFPRGNEKLFF. CDR3 DNA: TGTGCCAGCAGTTACTTCCCCAGGGGGAATGAAAAACTGTTTTTT. This chain joins TRBV6-5 and TRBJ1-4, with TRBD1 identical over 7 bases. In germline, CDR1 is MNHEY, CDR2 SVGAGI. CDR3 length: 15 amino acids. The J segment lost 5 bases and the V segment lost 1 base, leaving 4 bases of the junction unmatched.

This clone was seen once. The chain carries TRBV24-1 and TRBJ2-1, with D possibly TRBD1 on 6 matching bases. V gave up 0 bases and J gave up 8 bases, with 16 bases separating them. From germline, CDR1 is KGHDR and CDR2 SFDVKD. This CDR3 contains 16 residues. The DNA for the CDR3 is TGTGCCACCAGTGATTTGGACAGGATGGGACGCGATGAGCAGTTCTTC. It translates to CATSDLDRMGRDEQFF.

The gene calls are TRBV3-1 (or the pseudogene TRBV3-2) and TRBJ1-1; D gene unclear. The CDR3 length is 14 residues. The V and J ends lost 0 bases and 5 bases respectively, with 10 bases between them. Germline lookup yields CDR1 LGHDT and CDR2 YNNKEL (reference sequence). The CDR3 loop is CASSQDRSWTEAFF. CDR3 bases: TGTGCCAGCAGCCAAGATAGAAGTTGGACTGAAGCTTTCTTT.

The V call is TRBV19, the J call TRBJ1-6, with 8 bases fitting TRBD1. Germline assignment: CDR1 LNHDA and CDR2 SQIVND (reference sequence). V gave up 7 bases and J gave up 6 bases; unmatched junction bases: 5. The CDR3 runs 14 residues. Here the CDR3 reads CASKMTGVNSPLHF. The CDR3 region has the DNA TGTGCCAGTAAAATGACAGGGGTTAATTCACCCCTCCACTTT.

CDR3 sequence: CAVTGHPYEQYF. Written as DNA, the CDR3 is TGTGCCGTTACGGGACACCCCTACGAGCAGTACTTC. The chain recombines TRBV15 with TRBJ2-7, with D perhaps TRBD1 (6 bases). Germline-derived CDR1 and CDR2 are LNHNV and YYDKDF (reference sequence). The CDR3 sequence is 12 residues long. Trimming stripped 11 bases from V and 2 bases from J, with 13 bases between.

This clone was counted a few times. The chain carries TRBV27 and TRBJ1-1; D perhaps matches TRBD1 (5 bases). The CDR3 is 14 residues long. Deletions cut 6 bases from V and 1 base from J, with 12 bases between. Per the germline V gene, CDR1 is MNHEY and CDR2 is SMNVEV (reference sequence). CDR3 sequence reads: CASSFRARNTEAFF. For the CDR3, the DNA is TGTGCCAGCAGCTTCAGGGCGAGGAACACTGAAGCTTTCTTT.

The chain employs TRBV7-2 and TRBJ2-4; 9 nucleotides line up with TRBD2. The V and J ends lost 1 base and 0 bases, in that order; junction bases with no gene match: 4. Per germline, CDR1 SGHTA and CDR2 FQGNSA. The CDR3 spans 17 residues. For the CDR3, the DNA is TGTGCCAGCAGCTTAGGGGGACTAGCCGCAGCCAAAAACATTCAGTACTTC. Translated: CASSLGGLAAAKNIQYF.

The V and J genes are TRBV15 and TRBJ1-5; D ambiguous. The CDR3 has 17 residues. Germline CDR1 and CDR2: LNHNV and YYDKDF (reference sequence). The ends were cut back, 0 bases at V and 0 bases at J, with 12 bases in the middle. Here the CDR3 DNA reads TGTGCCACCAGCAGAGATCCTCCCACAGCTAGCAATCAGCCCCAGCATTTT. As protein: CATSRDPPTASNQPQHF.

This clone has more than one count but fewer than ten. V gene TRBV6-5 combines with J gene TRBJ1-1, with no clear D. V gave up 9 bases and J gave up 1 base, with 9 bases separating them. Germline lookup yields CDR1 MNHEY and CDR2 SVGAGI. CDR3 length equals 12 residues. Here the CDR3 reads CASEEGNTEAFF. In DNA form, the CDR3 reads TGTGCCAGTGAGGAGGGGAACACTGAAGCTTTCTTT.

This chain links TRBV27 with TRBJ1-1; 7 positions match TRBD1. V lost 6 bases to trimming and J lost 3 bases; unmatched junction nucleotides: 7. The CDR3 consists of 14 residues. The germline gives CDR1 MNHEY, CDR2 SMNVEV (reference sequence). The CDR3 here is CASSFRGGDTEAFF. The CDR3 nucleotides are TGTGCCAGCAGCTTCCGAGGGGGCGACACTGAAGCTTTCTTT.

This chain links TRBV7-3 with TRBJ1-1; TRBD1 matches at 7 bases. The length of the CDR3 is 14 residues. V lost 6 bases to trimming and J lost 6 bases; unmatched junction nucleotides: 10. Germline CDR1 and CDR2: SGHTA and FQGTGA. CDR3 protein: CASSPGGAGSEAFF. The DNA for the CDR3 is TGTGCCAGCAGTCCAGGGGGAGCCGGCTCTGAAGCTTTCTTT.

The CDR3 sequence is CASSFSGEETGELFF. The CDR3 nucleotides read TGTGCCAGCAGTTTTTCCGGGGAAGAGACCGGGGAGCTGTTTTTT. The V call is TRBV27, the J call TRBJ2-2, with D perhaps TRBD2 (5 bases). Germline CDR1 is MNHEY and CDR2 is SMNVEV (reference sequence). V dropped 3 bases and J dropped 5 bases, with 13 bases sitting between them. The CDR3 has 15 residues.